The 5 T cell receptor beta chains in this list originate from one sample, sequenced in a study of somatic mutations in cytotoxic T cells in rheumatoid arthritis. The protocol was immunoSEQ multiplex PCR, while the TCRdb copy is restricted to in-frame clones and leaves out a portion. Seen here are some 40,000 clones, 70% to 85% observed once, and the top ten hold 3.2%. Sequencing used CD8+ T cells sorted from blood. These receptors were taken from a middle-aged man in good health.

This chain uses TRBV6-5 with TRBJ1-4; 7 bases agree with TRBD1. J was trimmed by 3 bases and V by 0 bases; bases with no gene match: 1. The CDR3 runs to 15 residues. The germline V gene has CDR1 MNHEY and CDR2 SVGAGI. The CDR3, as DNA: TGTGCCAGCAGTTACTCCGGGACAGCTAATGAAAAACTGTTTTTT. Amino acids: CASSYSGTANEKLFF.

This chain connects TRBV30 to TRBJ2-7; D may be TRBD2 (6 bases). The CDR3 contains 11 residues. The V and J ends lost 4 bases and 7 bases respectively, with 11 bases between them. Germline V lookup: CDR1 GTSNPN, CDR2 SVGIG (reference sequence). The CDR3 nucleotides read TGTGCCTGGAACGGAGGGAGAGAGCAGTACTTC. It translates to CAWNGGREQYF.

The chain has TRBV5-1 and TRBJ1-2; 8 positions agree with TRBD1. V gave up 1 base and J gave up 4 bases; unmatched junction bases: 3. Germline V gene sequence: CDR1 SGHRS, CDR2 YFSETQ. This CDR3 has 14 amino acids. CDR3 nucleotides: TGCGCCAGCAGCTTGACAGGGGGTACCTATGGCTACACCTTC. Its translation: CASSLTGGTYGYTF. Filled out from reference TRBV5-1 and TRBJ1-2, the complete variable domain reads KAGVTQTPRYLIKTRGQQVTLSCSPISGHRSVSWYQQTPGQGLQFLFEYFSETQRNKGNFPGRFSGRQFSNSRSEMNVSTLELGDSALYLCASSLTGGTYGYTFGSGTRLTVV.

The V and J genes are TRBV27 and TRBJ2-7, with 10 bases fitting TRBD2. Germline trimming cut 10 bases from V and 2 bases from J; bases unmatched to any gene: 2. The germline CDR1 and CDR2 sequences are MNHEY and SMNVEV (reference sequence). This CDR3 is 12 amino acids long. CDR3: CATGTSAYEQYF. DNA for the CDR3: TGTGCCACCGGGACTAGCGCCTACGAGCAGTACTTC.

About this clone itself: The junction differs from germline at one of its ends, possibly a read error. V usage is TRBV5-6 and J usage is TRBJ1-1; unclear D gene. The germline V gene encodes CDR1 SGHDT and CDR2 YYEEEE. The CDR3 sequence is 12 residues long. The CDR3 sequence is CASSLGGKEAFF. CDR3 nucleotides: TGTGCCAGCAGTTTGGGAGGGAAGGAAGCTTTCTTT.